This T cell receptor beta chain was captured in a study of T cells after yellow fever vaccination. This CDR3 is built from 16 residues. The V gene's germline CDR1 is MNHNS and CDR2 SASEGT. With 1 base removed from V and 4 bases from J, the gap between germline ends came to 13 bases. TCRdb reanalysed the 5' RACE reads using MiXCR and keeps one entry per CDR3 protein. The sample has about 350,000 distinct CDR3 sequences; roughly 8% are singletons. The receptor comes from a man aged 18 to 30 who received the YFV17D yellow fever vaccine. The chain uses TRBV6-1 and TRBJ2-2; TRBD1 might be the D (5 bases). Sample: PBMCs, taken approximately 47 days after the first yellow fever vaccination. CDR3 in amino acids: CASSEEVTGFTGELFF. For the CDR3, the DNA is TGTGCCAGCAGTGAAGAGGTTACAGGCTTCACCGGGGAGCTGTTTTTT.